A single sample is the source of the 5 T cell receptor beta chains below, sequenced in a study of blood T cell repertoires in COVID-19. Here immunoSEQ multiplex PCR was the method, and the copy in TCRdb shows in-frame clones only, minus some. The sample contains 50,000 to 65,000 clones, 70% to 90% of which appear only once. The sequencing sample was made of peripheral blood. These receptors all stem from a man in his 70s with acute or convalescent COVID-19.

In its sample, this clone was seen a few times. The chain uses TRBV7-3 and TRBJ2-2; 9 positions match TRBD1. The CDR3 covers 16 residues. Germline V CDR1 and CDR2: SGHTA, FQGTGA. Trimming at V came to 5 bases and at J to 7 bases, leaving 11 bases not matched to a gene. DNA of the CDR3: TGTGCCAGCAGCCCCTATCGGGACAGGGTTGGCGGGGAGCTGTTTTTT. This codes for CASSPYRDRVGGELFF.

The genes are TRBV7-9 and TRBJ2-5; 7 nucleotides agree with TRBD1. Germline CDR1 SEHNR, CDR2 FQNEAQ (reference sequence). The CDR3 sequence is 15 residues long. V gave up 3 bases and J gave up 4 bases; unmatched junction bases: 8. The CDR3 protein is CASSFRQGVGETQYF. The CDR3 bases are TGTGCCAGCAGCTTTAGGCAGGGGGTTGGAGAGACCCAGTACTTC.

This sequence joins TRBV6-5 and TRBJ1-6; D perhaps matches TRBD1 (5 bases). The CDR3 runs 15 residues. Deletions cut 8 bases from V and 7 bases from J, with 18 bases between. Per the germline V gene, CDR1 is MNHEY and CDR2 is SVGAGI. CDR3 in DNA: TGTGCCAGCCGGACGGGGGACGAAATAAATTCACCCCTCCACTTT. Its translation is CASRTGDEINSPLHF.

CDR3 amino acids: CASSLALGGTEAFF. The CDR3 DNA reads as TGTGCCAGCAGCTTAGCTTTAGGGGGCACTGAAGCTTTCTTT. The chain joins TRBV7-9 to TRBJ1-1; TRBD1 might be the D (6 bases). Germline V gene lookup returns CDR1 SEHNR and CDR2 FQNEAQ (reference sequence). The CDR3 runs to 14 residues. V dropped 0 bases and J dropped 4 bases, with 9 bases sitting between them.

This clone showed up just once. V is TRBV19 and J is TRBJ2-3; 9 bases match TRBD2. This CDR3 is 20 amino acids long. The junction had 20 bases not matched to a gene; V was cut back by 4 bases and J by 3 bases. CDR1 LNHDA and CDR2 SQIVND come from the germline V gene (reference sequence). The CDR3 DNA follows: TGTGCCAGTAGTAACCACCTGGCGGGGGGGACATACATACAAACAGATACGCAGTATTTT. Its protein is CASSNHLAGGTYIQTDTQYF. Drawing the rest from reference TRBV19 and TRBJ2-3, the complete variable domain is DGGITQSPKYLFRKEGQNVTLSCEQNLNHDAMYWYRQDPGQGLRLIYYSQIVNDFQKGDIAEGYSVSREKKESFPLTVTSAQKNPTAFYLCASSNHLAGGTYIQTDTQYFGPGTRLTVL.